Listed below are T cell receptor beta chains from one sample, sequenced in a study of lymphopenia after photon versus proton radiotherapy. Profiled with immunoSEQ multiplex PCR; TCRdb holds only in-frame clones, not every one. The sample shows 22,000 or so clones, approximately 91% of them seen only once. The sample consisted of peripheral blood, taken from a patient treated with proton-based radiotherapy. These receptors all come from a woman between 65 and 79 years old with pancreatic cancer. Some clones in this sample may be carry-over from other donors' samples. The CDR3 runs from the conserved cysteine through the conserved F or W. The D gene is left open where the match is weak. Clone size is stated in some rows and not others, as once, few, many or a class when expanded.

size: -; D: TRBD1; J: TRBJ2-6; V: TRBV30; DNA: TGTGCCTGGAGTGCGGGACAGGGCGCCTCTGGGGCCAACGTCCTGACTTTC; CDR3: CAWSAGQGASGANVLTF
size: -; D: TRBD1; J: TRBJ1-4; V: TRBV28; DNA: TGTGCCAGCAGAGGACAAGACAGGGGGAATGAAAAACTGTTTTTT; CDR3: CASRGQDRGNEKLFF
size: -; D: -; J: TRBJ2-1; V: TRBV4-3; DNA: TGCGCCAGCAGCCTCTCACAGAGCTCCTACAATGAGCAGTTCTTC; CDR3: CASSLSQSSYNEQFF
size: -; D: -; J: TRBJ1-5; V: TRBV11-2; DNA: TGTGCCAGCAGCTTTTCAGGGGATACTCAGCCCCAGCATTTT; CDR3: CASSFSGDTQPQHF
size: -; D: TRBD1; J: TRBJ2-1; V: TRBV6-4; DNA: TGTGCCAGCAGTGATGGAGTAGGCAGGGGGCGTTCGGATGAGCAGTTCTTC; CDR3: CASSDGVGRGRSDEQFF
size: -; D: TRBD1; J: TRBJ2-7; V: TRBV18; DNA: TGTGCCAGCTCAACGGGGACAGGGGGTGACGAGCAGTACTTC; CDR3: CASSTGTGGDEQYF
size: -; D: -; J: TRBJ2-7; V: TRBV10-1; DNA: TGCGCCAGCAGCGCATCAGGGAGCTCCTACGAGCAGTACTTC; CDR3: CASSASGSSYEQYF
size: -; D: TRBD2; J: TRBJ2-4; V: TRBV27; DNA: TGTGCCAGCAGTTTCGTAGCGGGCGGGGATAACATTCAGTACTTC; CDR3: CASSFVAGGDNIQYF
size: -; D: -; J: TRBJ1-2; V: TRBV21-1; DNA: TGTGCCAGGGGACAGCAGATCTCAGAGAAGGATCTTATTCGCGTTTATGGCTACACCTTC; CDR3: CARGQQISEKDLIRVYGYTF
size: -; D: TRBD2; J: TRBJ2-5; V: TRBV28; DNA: TGTGCCAGCAGTACACGACTAGCGGGGCACCAAGAGACCCAGTACTTC; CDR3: CASSTRLAGHQETQYF
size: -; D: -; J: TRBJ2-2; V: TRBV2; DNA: TGTGCCAGCAGTGAATTGCCCGGCGGTCGCACCGGGGAGCTGTTTTTT; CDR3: CASSELPGGRTGELFF
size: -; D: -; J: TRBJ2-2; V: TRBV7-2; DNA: TGTGCCAGCAGCCTAGACGGACAAAGTGTCACGGAGCTGTTTTTT; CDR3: CASSLDGQSVTELFF
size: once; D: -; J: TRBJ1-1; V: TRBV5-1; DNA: TGCGCCAGCAGCTTCGGGGAGCTTATGAACACTGAAGCTTTCTTT; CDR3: CASSFGELMNTEAFF
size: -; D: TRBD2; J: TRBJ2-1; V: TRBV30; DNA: TGTGCCTGGAGTGTACAGGGACTAGATGCTGAGCAGTTCTTC; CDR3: CAWSVQGLDAEQFF
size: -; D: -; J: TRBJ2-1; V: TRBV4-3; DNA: TGCGCCAGCAGCCTACGACAGTACTCCTACAATGAGCAGTTCTTC; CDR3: CASSLRQYSYNEQFF
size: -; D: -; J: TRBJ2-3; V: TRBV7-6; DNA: TGTGCCAGCAGCTTAGCGATTAGGGGGGGGACAGATACGCAGTATTTT; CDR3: CASSLAIRGGTDTQYF
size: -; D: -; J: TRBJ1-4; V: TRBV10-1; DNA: TGCGCCAGCGGGGGACGTATAGAAAAACTGTTTTTT; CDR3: CASGGRIEKLFF
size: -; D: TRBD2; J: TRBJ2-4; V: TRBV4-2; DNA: TGTGCCAGCAGCCAAGATCCGGGGCTAGCGGGAGTGGAGGAGGCCAAAAACATTCAGTACTTC; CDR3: CASSQDPGLAGVEEAKNIQYF
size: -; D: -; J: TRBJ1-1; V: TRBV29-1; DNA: TGCAGCGTTGAAGTTTGGGGAGAGGGTTCCACTGAAGCTTTCTTT; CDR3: CSVEVWGEGSTEAFF
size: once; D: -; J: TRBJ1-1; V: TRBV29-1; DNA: TGCAGCGTTGAGAAGGGGGTGGGGAACACTGAAGCTTTCTTT; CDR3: CSVEKGVGNTEAFF
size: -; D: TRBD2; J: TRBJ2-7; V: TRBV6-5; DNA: TGTGCCAGCAGTTATCTTAGCGGGAGCGACGAGCAGTACTTC; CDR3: CASSYLSGSDEQYF
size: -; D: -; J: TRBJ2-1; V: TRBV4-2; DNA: TGTGCCAGCAGCCAAGGAACGGAGCAGTTCTTC; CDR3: CASSQGTEQFF
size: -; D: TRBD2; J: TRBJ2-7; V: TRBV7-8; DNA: TGTGCCAGCAGCCCCGGACTAGCCGCAACCTACGAGCAGTACTTC; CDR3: CASSPGLAATYEQYF
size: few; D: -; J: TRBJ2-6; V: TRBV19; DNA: TGTGCCAGTAGTAAGGGTTCTGGGGCCAACGTCCTGACTTTC; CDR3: CASSKGSGANVLTF
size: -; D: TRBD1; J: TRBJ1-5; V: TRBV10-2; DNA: TGCGCCAGCAGTGTAAGTACAGGGGTTCGTCAGCCCCAGCATTTT; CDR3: CASSVSTGVRQPQHF
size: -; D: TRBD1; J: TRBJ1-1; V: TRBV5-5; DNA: TGTGCCAGCAGCTCTTCGACACCCTGGGACAGAATAAACACTGAAGCTTTCTTT; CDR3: CASSSSTPWDRINTEAFF
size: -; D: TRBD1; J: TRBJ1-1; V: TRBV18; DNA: TGTGCCAGCTCACTTTCGACCGGGACAGCGAACACTGAAGCTTTCTTT; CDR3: CASSLSTGTANTEAFF
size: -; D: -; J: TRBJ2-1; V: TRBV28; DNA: TGTGCCGCGGGCGGGACGCCATACTACAATGAGCAGTTCTTC; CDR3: CAAGGTPYYNEQFF
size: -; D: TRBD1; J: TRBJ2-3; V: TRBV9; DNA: TGTGCCAGCAGCGCCCGTTCCGGGACAGGGTTAGCAGATACGCAGTATTTT; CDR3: CASSARSGTGLADTQYF
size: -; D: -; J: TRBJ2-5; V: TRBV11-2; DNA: TGTGCCAGCAGCTTAACAGGGACCCAAGAGACCCAGTACTTC; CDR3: CASSLTGTQETQYF
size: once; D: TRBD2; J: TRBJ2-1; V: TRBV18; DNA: TGTGCCAGCTCACCCTCGGTTAGCGGGAGTTTCAATGAGCAGTTCTTC; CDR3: CASSPSVSGSFNEQFF
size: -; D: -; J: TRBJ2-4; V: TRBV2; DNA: TGTGCCAGCAGGCAACTGAACAGGGTAGCCAAAAACATTCAGTACTTC; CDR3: CASRQLNRVAKNIQYF
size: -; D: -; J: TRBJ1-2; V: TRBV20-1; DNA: TGCAGTGCTAGGGGGATAGATGGCTACACCTTC; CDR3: CSARGIDGYTF
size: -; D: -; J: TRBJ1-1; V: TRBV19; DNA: TGTGCCAGTAGACCGAATGGGGGTGAAGCTTTCTTT; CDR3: CASRPNGGEAFF
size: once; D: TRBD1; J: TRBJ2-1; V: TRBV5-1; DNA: TGCGCCAGCAGCACGGGGACAGGGGTGGATGAGCAGTTCTTC; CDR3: CASSTGTGVDEQFF
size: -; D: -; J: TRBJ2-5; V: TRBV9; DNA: TGTGCCAGCAGCGTAGCGGAAGAGACCCAGTACTTC; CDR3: CASSVAEETQYF
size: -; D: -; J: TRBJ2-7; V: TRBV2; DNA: TGTGCCAGCAGGGAAGGGTTATCTTTCTCCTACGAGCAGTACTTC; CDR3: CASREGLSFSYEQYF
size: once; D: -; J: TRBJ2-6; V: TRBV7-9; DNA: TGTGCCAGCAGCCAGATCAGCGGCTCTGGGGCCAACGTCCTGACTTTC; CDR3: CASSQISGSGANVLTF
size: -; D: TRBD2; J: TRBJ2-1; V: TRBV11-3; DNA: TGTGCCAGCAGCTTCGGGACTAGCGGCAGCGAGCAGTTCTTC; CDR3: CASSFGTSGSEQFF
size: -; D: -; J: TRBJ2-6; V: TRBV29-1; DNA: TGCAGCGTTAGACAGGGGACTACTGGGGCCAACGTCCTGACTTTC; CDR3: CSVRQGTTGANVLTF
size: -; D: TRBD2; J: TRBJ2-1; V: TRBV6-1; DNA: TGTGCCAGCAGTGATGGACTAGCGGGAGCGCGGGAATCAAATGAGCAGTTCTTC; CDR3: CASSDGLAGARESNEQFF
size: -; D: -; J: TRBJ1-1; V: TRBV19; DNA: TGTGCCAGTAGTGCGGCTCTCGGTACTGAAGCTTTCTTT; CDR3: CASSAALGTEAFF
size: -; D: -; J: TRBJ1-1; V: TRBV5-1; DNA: TGCGCCAGCAGCTTAGGTCAGGGCAGCAACACTGAAGCTTTCTTT; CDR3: CASSLGQGSNTEAFF
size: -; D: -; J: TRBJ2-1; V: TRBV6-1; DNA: TGTGCCAGCAGTGAATGGCAACCATCCTACAATGAGCAGTTCTTC; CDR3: CASSEWQPSYNEQFF
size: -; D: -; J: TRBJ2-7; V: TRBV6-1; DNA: TGTGCCAGCAGTGATAGGGTCTACGAGCAGTACTTC; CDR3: CASSDRVYEQYF
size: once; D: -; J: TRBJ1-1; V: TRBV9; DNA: TGTGCCAGCAGCGCACACAGGGACACTGAAGCTTTCTTT; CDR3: CASSAHRDTEAFF